The sequence of this T cell receptor (beta chain) was determined in a study of blood T cell repertoires in COVID-19 (dated by TCRdb to 2020 to 2021). A note on the overall study: Collaborator samples came from the United States, Italy and Spain and covered acute and convalescent phases of COVID-19. The material from the prospective study consisted of cDNA or gDNA derived from T cells, B-cell-depleted T cells, or PBMCs. Deeply sampled blood TCRbeta repertoires from subjects exposed to, actively infected with, or recovered from COVID-19 were included in the dataset. A freely available public database, intended as a resource for researchers studying the immune response to SARS-CoV-2, is where the repertoires were released. The samples were drawn from the first 160 participants of the ongoing ImmuneRACE study and from roughly 1,300 subjects provided by 6 global collaborators. Sample metadata almost always included a de-identified subject ID, COVID-19 status, age in years and sex. Where available, HLA class I and class II types were taken from metadata supplied by the sample provider and were not determined by assay-based typing.

V and J are truncated by 2 bases and 0 bases respectively, leaving an intervening sequence of 11 bases. Per the germline V gene, MNHEY is the CDR1 and SVGEGT is the CDR2. The CDR3 has 15 amino acids, counting the end cysteine and phenylalanine. Here the CDR3 DNA is all that survives: 45 bases in frame from base 1. One collaborating source in Seattle enrolled patients while the patients were actively infected and followed the patients over time throughout the course of disease. Whole blood was collected in K2EDTA tubes by collaborating institutions according to the institutions' own protocols. For TCRbeta analysis, collaborators shipped samples in one of three forms: frozen whole blood, isolated PBMCs, or DNA extracted from either of those sample types. On the study overall, not on this receptor specifically: How much clinical and demographic metadata was included differed by source and by participant, and the metadata was provided uncurated.

TCRbeta CDR3 regions were amplified from genomic DNA using the immunoSEQ Assay, a bias-controlled multiplex PCR. The paper's data handling went like this. Nucleated cell counts per sample were estimated from amplification of reference gene primers within the assay. Sequence reads were collapsed and filtered to measure the absolute abundance of every unique TCRbeta CDR3 rearrangement. For each sample, productive Simpson clonality was calculated as the square root of Simpson's diversity index across productive rearrangements. Here the immuneACCESS table is served through TCRdb, limited to in-frame sequences with V and J called. Missing clones are a known gap in these copies; in checked studies unresolved V genes cover under half, and the rest lacks a known reason. The D gene and trimming were derived from the DNA, and the V and J assignments and clone size from that table. The sample table shows approximately 180,000 clones, and 85% to 90% are seen once. The biggest ten clones account for about 20% of the sample.

This clone appeared a single time. Its specific antigen is unknown. One base away there is no much larger clone; base qualities are not given. The sequence was obtained from a person aged 70 to 85 with COVID-19, enrolled during active disease. Sequencing input: peripheral blood. The chain is assembled from TRBV6-2 or TRBV6-3 and TRBJ2-7; the D segment cannot be called with confidence. The nucleotide sequence is TGTGCCAGCAGTTACAGCACAGTACCCTCCTACGAGCAGTACTTC. Its protein reads: CASSYSTVPSYEQYF.